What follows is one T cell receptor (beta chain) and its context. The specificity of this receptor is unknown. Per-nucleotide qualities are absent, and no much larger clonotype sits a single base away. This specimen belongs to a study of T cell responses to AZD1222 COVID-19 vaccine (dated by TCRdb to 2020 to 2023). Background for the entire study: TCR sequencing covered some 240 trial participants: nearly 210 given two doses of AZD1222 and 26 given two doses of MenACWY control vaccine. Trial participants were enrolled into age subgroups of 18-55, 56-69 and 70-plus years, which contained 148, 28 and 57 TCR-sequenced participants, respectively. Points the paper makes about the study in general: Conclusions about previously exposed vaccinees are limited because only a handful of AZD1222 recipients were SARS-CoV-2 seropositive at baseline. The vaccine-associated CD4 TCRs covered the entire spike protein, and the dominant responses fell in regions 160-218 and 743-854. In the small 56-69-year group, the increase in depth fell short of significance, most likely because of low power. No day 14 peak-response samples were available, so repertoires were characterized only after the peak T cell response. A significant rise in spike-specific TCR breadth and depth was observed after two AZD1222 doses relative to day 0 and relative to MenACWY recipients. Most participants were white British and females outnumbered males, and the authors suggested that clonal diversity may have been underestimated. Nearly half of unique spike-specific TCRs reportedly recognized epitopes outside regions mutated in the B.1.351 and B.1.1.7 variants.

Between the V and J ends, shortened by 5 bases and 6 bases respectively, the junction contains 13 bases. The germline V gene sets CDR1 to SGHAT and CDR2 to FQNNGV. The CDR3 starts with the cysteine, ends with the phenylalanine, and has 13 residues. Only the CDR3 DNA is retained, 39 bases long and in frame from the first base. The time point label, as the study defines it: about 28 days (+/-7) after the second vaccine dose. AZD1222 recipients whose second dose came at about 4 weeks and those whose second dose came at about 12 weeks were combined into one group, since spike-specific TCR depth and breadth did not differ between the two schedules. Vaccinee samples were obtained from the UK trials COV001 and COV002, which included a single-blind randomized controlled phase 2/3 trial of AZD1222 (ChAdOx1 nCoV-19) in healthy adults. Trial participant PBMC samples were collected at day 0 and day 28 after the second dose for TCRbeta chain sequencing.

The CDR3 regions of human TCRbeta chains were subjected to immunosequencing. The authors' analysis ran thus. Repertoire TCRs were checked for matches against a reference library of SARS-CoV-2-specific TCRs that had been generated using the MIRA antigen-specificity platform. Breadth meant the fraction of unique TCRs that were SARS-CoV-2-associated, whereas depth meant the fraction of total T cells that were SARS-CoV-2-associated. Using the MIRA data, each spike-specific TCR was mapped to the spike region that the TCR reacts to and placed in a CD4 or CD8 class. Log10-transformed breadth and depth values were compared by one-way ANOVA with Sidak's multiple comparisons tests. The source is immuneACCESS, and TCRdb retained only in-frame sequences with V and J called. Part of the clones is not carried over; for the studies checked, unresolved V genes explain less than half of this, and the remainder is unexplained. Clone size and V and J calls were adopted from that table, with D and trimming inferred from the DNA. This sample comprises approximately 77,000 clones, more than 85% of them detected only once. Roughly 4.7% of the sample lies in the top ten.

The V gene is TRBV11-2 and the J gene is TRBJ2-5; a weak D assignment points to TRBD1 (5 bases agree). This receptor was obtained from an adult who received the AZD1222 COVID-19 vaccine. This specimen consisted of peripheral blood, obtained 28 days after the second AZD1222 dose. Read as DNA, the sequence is TGTGCCAGCAGCCCAGGACAACCCCAGACCCAGTACTTC. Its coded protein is CASSPGQPQTQYF.